Shown below are 27 T cell receptor beta chains from a single sample sequenced in a study of blood T cell repertoires in COVID-19. Profiled with immunoSEQ multiplex PCR; TCRdb holds only in-frame clones, not every one. This table has roughly 220,000 clones, 82% appearing once. The sample taken for sequencing was peripheral blood. Receptor source: a woman aged 80 or over with COVID-19, enrolled during active disease.

DNA for the CDR3: TGTGCCAGCAGCGTTCGCTCCCAGGGAAAACAAGAGACCCAGTACTTC. This sequence encodes CASSVRSQGKQETQYF. This chain connects TRBV21-1 to TRBJ2-5; the table's TRBD1 call for D was not verified on the DNA. TRBV21-1 is given as a pseudogene. The CDR3 consists of 16 residues.

V is TRBV9 and J is TRBJ1-2; D unresolved. This CDR3 has 13 amino acids. The V end was cut by 4 bases, the J end by 3 bases, with 10 bases between. CDR1 is SGDLS, CDR2 YYNGEE, per germline. This CDR3 is CASSITGDYGYTF. The CDR3 DNA follows: TGTGCCAGCAGCATTACCGGGGACTATGGCTACACCTTC.

The chain carries TRBV27 and TRBJ2-3, with 10 bases aligning to TRBD2. The CDR3 extends over 15 amino acids. The V segment lost 4 bases and the J segment 0 bases; nucleotides outside the gene matches: 1. Germline lookup yields CDR1 MNHEY and CDR2 SMNVEV (reference sequence). The CDR3 reads CASSSGLASTDTQYF. CDR3 nucleotides: TGTGCCAGCAGTTCGGGACTAGCGAGCACAGATACGCAGTATTTT.

This clone was counted a single time. The chain's CDR3 is CASSSRTKLYEQYF. The CDR3 DNA is TGTGCCAGCAGTTCCAGGACTAAGCTCTACGAGCAGTACTTC. The gene calls are TRBV27 and TRBJ2-7, with D tentatively TRBD2 (6 bases). The CDR3 spans 14 residues. V lost 4 bases and J lost 3, with 13 bases in between. The V gene's germline CDR1 is MNHEY and CDR2 SMNVEV (reference sequence).

This chain connects TRBV5-1 to TRBJ1-2, with no clear D. The CDR3 is 16 residues long. V was clipped by 5 bases and J by 8 bases, with 25 bases between them. The germline CDR1 and CDR2 sequences are SGHRS and YFSETQ. The CDR3 DNA sequence: TGCGCCAGCAGACCTAGTCCGGGAGAAATAAGTCGGGGCTACACCTTC. Amino acid sequence: CASRPSPGEISRGYTF.

This chain uses TRBV10-1 with TRBJ2-5; 12 positions agree with TRBD1. J lost 5 bases, V lost 5 bases, and 6 bases had no gene match. Germline CDR1 is WNHNN and CDR2 is SYGVQD (reference sequence). CDR3 length: 15 residues. CDR3 in DNA: TGCGCCAGCAGTCCCGGGACAGGGGGCCGGGAGACCCAGTACTTC. Protein sequence: CASSPGTGGRETQYF.

The chain links TRBV5-1 to TRBJ1-2; TRBD1 might be the D (5 bases). Trimming stripped 0 bases from V and 1 base from J, with 10 bases between. The CDR3 is made up of 15 amino acids. Germline loops: CDR1 SGHRS, CDR2 YFSETQ. The CDR3 loop is CASSLGQTYNYGYTF. In nucleotides, the CDR3 is TGCGCCAGCAGCTTGGGACAGACGTATAACTATGGCTACACCTTC.

The chain carries TRBV5-1 and TRBJ2-7; no clear D. Germline loops: CDR1 SGHRS, CDR2 YFSETQ. Trimming took 0 bases from V and 6 from J, leaving 7 bases between them. CDR3 size: 12 residues. CDR3 coding DNA: TGCGCCAGCAGCTTGGATGGCGGCGAGCAGTACTTC. It yields the protein CASSLDGGEQYF. Full variable domain (remainder filled in from reference TRBV5-1 and TRBJ2-7): KAGVTQTPRYLIKTRGQQVTLSCSPISGHRSVSWYQQTPGQGLQFLFEYFSETQRNKGNFPGRFSGRQFSNSRSEMNVSTLELGDSALYLCASSLDGGEQYFGPGTRLTVT.

This clone was picked up a small number of times. V and J are TRBV28 and TRBJ1-5, with D possibly being TRBD1 (6 bases). Per germline, CDR1 MDHEN and CDR2 SYDVKM. Trimming pared 6 bases from V and 7 bases from J, leaving 13 bases between. The CDR3 runs 13 residues. CDR3 nucleotides: TGTGCCAGCAGATTCAGGGGCTGGCAGCCCCAGCATTTT. Translated, it gives CASRFRGWQPQHF.

The V gene is TRBV11-2, the J gene TRBJ2-1; D gene ambiguous. The CDR3 runs 16 residues. Deletions cut 5 bases from V and 0 bases from J, with 14 bases between. The germline gives CDR1 SGHAT, CDR2 FQNNGV. The CDR3 region is CASSTYSESSYNEQFF. The CDR3 bases are TGTGCCAGCAGCACTTACAGTGAGTCCTCCTACAATGAGCAGTTCTTC. The full variable domain, its missing parts supplied by reference TRBV11-2 and TRBJ2-1, is EAGVAQSPRYKIIEKRQSVAFWCNPISGHATLYWYQQILGQGPKLLIQFQNNGVVDDSQLPKDRFSAERLKGVDSTLKIQPAKLEDSAVYLCASSTYSESSYNEQFFGPGTRLTVL.

The gene calls are TRBV3-1 (or the pseudogene TRBV3-2) and TRBJ1-1; D might be TRBD1 (5 bases). The V and J ends lost 7 bases and 5 bases respectively, with 17 bases between them. From germline, CDR1 is LGHDT and CDR2 YNNKEL (reference sequence). The length of the CDR3 is 14 residues. CDR3 sequence (DNA): TGTGCCAGCAACAACGTTCAGGGTCGAACTGAAGCTTTCTTT. Protein sequence: CASNNVQGRTEAFF.

The rearrangement uses TRBV11-2 and TRBJ1-1; tentatively, D is TRBD1 (5 bases). The CDR3 is made up of 14 amino acids. Trimming stripped 5 bases from V and 1 base from J, with 11 bases between. CDR1 is SGHAT, CDR2 FQNNGV, per germline. The CDR3 is CASSLSTGNTEAFF. CDR3 coding DNA: TGTGCCAGCAGCCTATCCACAGGGAACACTGAAGCTTTCTTT.

The sample holds a few counts of this clone. This rearrangement joins TRBV12-3 or TRBV12-4 to TRBJ1-6; a possible D gene is TRBD1 (5 bases). The CDR3 extends over 13 amino acids. The V end was cut by 6 bases, the J end by 8 bases, with 11 bases between. The CDR3 region is CASSRLQDSPLHF. In DNA, the CDR3 is TGTGCCAGCAGCCGCCTACAGGATTCACCCCTCCACTTT.

The gene calls are TRBV5-1 and TRBJ1-1, with D hard to call. V was clipped by 3 bases and J by 2 bases, with 11 bases between them. Per the germline V gene, CDR1 is SGHRS and CDR2 is YFSETQ. The length of the CDR3 is 14 residues. The CDR3 sequence is CASSSGRRNTEAFF. CDR3 bases: TGCGCCAGCAGCTCCGGGAGAAGAAACACTGAAGCTTTCTTT.

This chain's CDR3 is CASSLGWASDTGELFF. CDR3 nucleotides: TGTGCCAGCAGCTTGGGTTGGGCCTCTGATACCGGGGAGCTGTTTTTT. The gene calls are TRBV5-4 and TRBJ2-2; D uncertain. With 0 bases removed from V and 5 bases from J, the gap between germline ends came to 14 bases. This CDR3 is built from 16 residues. Germline CDR1 is SGHNT and CDR2 is YYREEE (reference sequence). Complete variable domain (other parts from reference TRBV5-4 and TRBJ2-2): ETGVTQSPTHLIKTRGQQVTLRCSSQSGHNTVSWYQQALGQGPQFIFQYYREEENGRGNFPPRFSGLQFPNYSSELNVNALELDDSALYLCASSLGWASDTGELFFGEGSRLTVL.

CDR3 sequence reads: CASSSHRTEAFF. CDR3 DNA sequence: TGTGCCAGCAGTTCACACAGGACTGAAGCTTTCTTT. The chain carries TRBV27 and TRBJ1-1; D is perhaps TRBD1 (5 bases). Germline V gene sequence: CDR1 MNHEY, CDR2 SMNVEV (reference sequence). This CDR3 has 12 residues. V lost 4 bases to trimming and J lost 5 bases, with 8 bases between them.

CDR3 protein: CASSYSGTDTQYF. The CDR3 coding sequence is TGTGCCAGCAGTTACTCCGGGACAGATACGCAGTATTTT. The rearrangement links TRBV6-5 to TRBJ2-3; D is uncertain. Germline V gives CDR1 MNHEY, CDR2 SVGAGI. The CDR3 is made up of 13 amino acids. V lost 0 bases to trimming and J lost 3 bases, with 4 bases between them.

The V gene is TRBV27, the J gene TRBJ1-3, with TRBD1 identical over 10 bases. The length of the CDR3 is 15 residues. The V gene's germline CDR1 is MNHEY and CDR2 SMNVEV (reference sequence). Germline trimming cut 5 bases from V and 3 bases from J; bases unmatched to any gene: 4. Here the CDR3 reads CASSRQGAGGNTIYF. The CDR3 DNA sequence: TGTGCCAGCAGTCGACAGGGGGCTGGTGGAAACACCATATATTTT.

The chain has TRBV9 and TRBJ1-3; possibly TRBD1 for D (6 bases). V was clipped by 2 bases and J by 9 bases, with 15 bases between them. Germline CDR1 reads SGDLS; CDR2 reads YYNGEE. This CDR3 comprises 14 residues. The CDR3 loop reads CASSVRDKLGTIYF. The CDR3 nucleotides are TGTGCCAGCAGCGTTCGGGACAAACTGGGCACCATATATTTT.

This clone was seen once. CDR3 residues: CASSYISGNTEAFF. The CDR3 region has the DNA TGTGCCAGCAGTTACATTTCAGGGAACACTGAAGCTTTCTTT. The chain joins TRBV6-2 or TRBV6-3 to TRBJ1-1, with D unclear. There are 14 residues in the CDR3. V was cut by 2 bases and J by 1 base, with 8 bases left in between. CDR1 and CDR2 from the germline V gene are MNHEY and SVGEGT.

This clone was counted a single time. The J gene is TRBJ2-1, the V gene TRBV7-2; 10 bases are shared with TRBD2. CDR3 length: 17 residues. Germline loops: CDR1 SGHTA, CDR2 FQGNSA. Unmatched junction bases numbered 15, after V lost 5 bases and J lost 8 bases. CDR3 sequence (DNA): TGTGCCAGCAGCCACGGACGATCTAGCGGGAGAAGCGATGAGCAGTTCTTC. Translated, it gives CASSHGRSSGRSDEQFF.

The V call is TRBV7-9, the J call TRBJ1-1; 8 positions agree with TRBD1. The CDR3 has 17 amino acids. The V gene's germline CDR1 is SEHNR and CDR2 FQNEAQ (reference sequence). V lost 1 base to trimming and J lost 6 bases; unmatched junction nucleotides: 13. In DNA, the CDR3 is TGTGCCAGCAGCTTAGTCCTCACCGACACAGGGGGTCCTGAAGCTTTCTTT. This translates into CASSLVLTDTGGPEAFF.

The rearrangement links TRBV6-1 to TRBJ2-7, with D possibly TRBD2 on 5 matching bases. The CDR3 spans 14 residues. V gave up 1 base and J gave up 7 bases, with 14 bases separating them. The germline CDR1 and CDR2 sequences are MNHNS and SASEGT. CDR3 region: CASSEVVSTGEQYF. CDR3 nucleotides: TGTGCCAGCAGTGAAGTGGTTTCTACGGGGGAGCAGTACTTC.

This chain links TRBV5-1 with TRBJ2-1; a possible D gene is TRBD2 (5 bases). Trimming pared 5 bases from V and 9 bases from J, leaving 12 bases between. CDR3 length: 12 amino acids. CDR1 and CDR2 (germline): SGHRS, YFSETQ. The CDR3 loop is CASSLRLSEQFF. The CDR3, as DNA: TGCGCCAGCAGTTTGAGACTAAGTGAGCAGTTCTTC.

This clone has a handful of counts. The chain employs TRBV4-2 and TRBJ1-2; D call uncertain. The CDR3 has 14 amino acids. Germline V lookup: CDR1 LGHNA, CDR2 YNFKEQ. V shed 4 bases and J shed 5 bases, with 14 bases lying between them. CDR3 amino acids: CASSPREGGYGYTF. CDR3 DNA: TGTGCCAGCAGCCCGAGGGAGGGAGGATATGGCTACACCTTC.

The rearrangement joins TRBV2 to TRBJ1-2; the D is unclear. Germline V gene data show CDR1 as SNHLY and CDR2 as FYNNEI. With 2 bases removed from V and 3 bases from J, the gap between germline ends came to 7 bases. The CDR3 runs to 13 residues. The chain's CDR3 is CASSENSYYGYTF. The CDR3 DNA follows: TGTGCCAGCAGTGAAAACAGCTACTATGGCTACACCTTC.

The CDR3 loop is CASSLSLGGGTDTQYF. The CDR3 bases are TGCGCCAGCAGCTTGTCATTAGGGGGCGGGACAGATACGCAGTATTTT. V is TRBV5-1 and J is TRBJ2-3, with 7 bases lining up with TRBD1. This CDR3 contains 16 residues. CDR1 is SGHRS and CDR2 is YFSETQ in the germline V gene. Trimming removed 1 base from V and 3 bases from J; junction bases left unmatched: 8.